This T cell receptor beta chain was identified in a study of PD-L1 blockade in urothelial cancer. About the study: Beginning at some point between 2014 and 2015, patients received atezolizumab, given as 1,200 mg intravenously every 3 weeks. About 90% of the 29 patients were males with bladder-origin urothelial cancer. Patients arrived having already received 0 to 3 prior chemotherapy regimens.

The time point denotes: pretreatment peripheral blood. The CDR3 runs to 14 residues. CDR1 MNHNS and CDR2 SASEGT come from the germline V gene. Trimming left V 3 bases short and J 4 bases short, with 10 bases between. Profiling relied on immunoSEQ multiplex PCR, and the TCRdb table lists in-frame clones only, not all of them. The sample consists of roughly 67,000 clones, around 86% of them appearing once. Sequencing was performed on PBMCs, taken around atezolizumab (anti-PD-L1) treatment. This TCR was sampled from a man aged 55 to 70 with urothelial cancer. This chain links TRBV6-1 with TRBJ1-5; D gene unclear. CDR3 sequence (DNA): TGTGCCAGCAGTGATTTGGCAGTTAATCAGCCCCAGCATTTT. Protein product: CASSDLAVNQPQHF.